The 25 T cell receptor beta chains presented below share a single source sample, sequenced in a study of T cells in Graves' hyperthyroidism and ophthalmopathy. Authors of the study amplified TCR beta CDR3 regions from RNA transcripts. An initial round of RT-PCR targeting the TCR CDR3 relied on the HTBI primer set. TCRdb recomputed calls from the multiplex PCR reads with MiXCR, one row per CDR3 protein. The data show around 250,000 distinct CDR3 sequences, over 20% seen once. Specimen: blood. Source of these receptors: a woman aged 40 to 50 with Graves' ophthalmopathy.

The V call is TRBV12-3 or TRBV12-4, the J call TRBJ1-1; no clear D gene. The CDR3 runs to 12 residues. Trimming took 3 bases from V and 4 from J, leaving 6 bases between them. CDR3 bases: TGTGCCAGCAGTTTTGTGGTCACTGAAGCTTTCTTT. This sequence encodes CASSFVVTEAFF.

To note about this clonotype: A much larger clone lies one base from this, so it may be a read error. The rearrangement joins TRBV11-2 to TRBJ1-1, with D perhaps TRBD1 (5 bases). This CDR3 has 18 amino acids. V lost 0 bases, J lost 1 base, and 18 bases lay in between. Germline V CDR1 and CDR2: SGHAT, FQNNGV. CDR3 sequence reads: CASSLDRARGVRNTEAFF. The CDR3 region has the DNA TGTGCCAGCAGCTTAGATAGGGCAAGGGGAGTAAGGAACACTGAAGCTTTCTTT.

CDR3 nucleotides: TGTGCCACCAGTGACGGTCGGGACAGCAACATGAACACTGAAGCTTTCTTT. Protein sequence: CATSDGRDSNMNTEAFF. The gene calls are TRBV24-1 and TRBJ1-1; 7 nucleotides line up with TRBD1. Germline V gives CDR1 KGHDR, CDR2 SFDVKD. CDR3 size: 17 residues. With 4 bases clipped from V and 0 bases from J, the junction kept 10 bases outside the gene matches.

Comment on this clonotype: This may be a read error, as it is one base from a much larger clone. The chain employs TRBV28 and TRBJ2-5; 10 nucleotides align to TRBD1. This CDR3 region has 15 residues. Germline V CDR1 and CDR2: MDHEN, SYDVKM. The CDR3 DNA is TGTGCCAGCAGTTTAGGGACAGGGGCCCAAGGGACCCAGTACTTC. Translated, it gives CASSLGTGAQGTQYF.

In its sample, this clonotype was seen many times. The rearrangement links TRBV20-1 to TRBJ2-5; D is perhaps TRBD1 (6 bases). V lost 2 bases and J lost 10, with 17 bases in between. Per germline, CDR1 DFQATT and CDR2 SNEGSKA (reference sequence). This CDR3 has 13 residues. DNA of the CDR3: TGCAGTGCTAGAAAGGACGGCGCAGGGGACCAGTACTTC. Translation gives CSARKDGAGDQYF.

In its sample, this clonotype was seen many times. The gene calls are TRBV29-1 and TRBJ1-1; D is uncertain. V was trimmed by 4 bases and J by 0 bases, leaving 12 bases between them. Germline V gives CDR1 SQVTM, CDR2 ANQGSEA. The CDR3 sequence is 14 residues long. CDR3 protein: CSVVRQAMNTEAFF. CDR3 bases: TGCAGCGTTGTTCGTCAGGCGATGAACACTGAAGCTTTCTTT.

Many counts were recorded for this clonotype. The genes are TRBV5-1 and TRBJ2-7; weak D call: TRBD1 (6 bases). The CDR3 sequence is 15 residues long. Germline V CDR1 and CDR2: SGHRS, YFSETQ. V lost 4 bases to trimming and J lost 0 bases, with 14 bases between them. CDR3: CASSRARDTSYEQYF. The DNA of the CDR3 is TGCGCCAGCAGCAGGGCAAGGGACACCTCCTACGAGCAGTACTTC.

V is TRBV20-1 and J is TRBJ1-2; D might be TRBD1 (5 bases). The V gene's germline CDR1 is DFQATT and CDR2 SNEGSKA (reference sequence). There are 16 residues in the CDR3. Trimming took 5 bases from V and 5 from J, leaving 24 bases between them. The CDR3, as DNA: TGCAGTGCTGATAAACAGGCCCTACCTGGCGGTTATGGCTACACCTTC. Encoded protein: CSADKQALPGGYGYTF.

The chain couples TRBV5-8 to TRBJ1-6; 9 positions match TRBD1. From germline, CDR1 is SGHTS and CDR2 YDEGEE. J lost 9 bases, V lost 0 bases, and 4 bases had no gene match. The CDR3 runs 15 residues. The CDR3 region is CASSLDRGPGSPLHF. In DNA form, the CDR3 reads TGTGCCAGCAGCTTGGACAGGGGGCCGGGTTCACCCCTCCACTTT.

In this sample, this clonotype turned up many times. The V gene is TRBV27, the J gene TRBJ2-7; D is unresolved. The germline V gene has CDR1 MNHEY and CDR2 SMNVEV (reference sequence). Trimming removed 5 bases at V and 1 base at J, with 9 bases between. The CDR3 runs 13 residues. CDR3 sequence: CASSVRLSYEQYF. CDR3 coding DNA: TGTGCCAGCAGTGTCCGACTGTCCTACGAGCAGTACTTC.

This clonotype appeared a few times. The V call is TRBV5-1, the J call TRBJ2-5; 7 bases match TRBD1. The ends lost 6 bases at V and 1 base at J; junction bases unmatched: 6. CDR3 length: 14 amino acids. Germline CDR1 is SGHRS and CDR2 is YFSETQ. Here the CDR3 reads CASTRDSLQETQYF. The CDR3 DNA is TGCGCCAGCACCCGGGACAGCCTCCAAGAGACCCAGTACTTC.

There are many counts of this clonotype. CDR3 DNA sequence: TGTGCCTGGAGTGTGGCTAGCGGGACCCTCAGGGGCGAGCAGTACTTC. It translates to CAWSVASGTLRGEQYF. The chain has TRBV30 and TRBJ2-7; the match to TRBD2 covers 9 bases. There are 16 residues in the CDR3. The V gene's germline CDR1 is GTSNPN and CDR2 SVGIG (reference sequence). V lost 0 bases to trimming and J lost 6 bases; unmatched junction nucleotides: 12.

This clonotype turned up a few times. A much larger clone lies one base from this, so it may be a read error. The J gene is TRBJ1-1, the V gene TRBV6-5, with a weak D call TRBD1 (5 bases). CDR1 and CDR2 from the germline V gene are MNHEY and SVGAGI. The CDR3 extends over 14 amino acids. The CDR3 coding sequence is TGTGCCAGCGGTTACTCAAGGGGGAACACTGAAGCTTTCTTT. Its translation: CASGYSRGNTEAFF.

This clonotype was seen many times. The chain joins TRBV12-3 or TRBV12-4 to TRBJ2-2; tentative D call: TRBD1 (5 bases). There are 12 residues in the CDR3. Trimming pared 5 bases from V and 5 bases from J, leaving 6 bases between. The CDR3 loop is CASSQGTGELFF. In DNA form, the CDR3 reads TGTGCCAGCAGTCAGGGTACCGGGGAGCTGTTTTTT.

The V gene is TRBV3-1, the J gene TRBJ1-2, with D hard to call. The V end was cut by 1 base, the J end by 8 bases, with 14 bases between. Germline lookup yields CDR1 LGHDT and CDR2 YNNKEL (reference sequence). This CDR3 is built from 14 residues. In nucleotides, the CDR3 is TGTGCCAGCAGCCAAGTAGGTTCGCGTAAGGGCTACACCTTC. Translated: CASSQVGSRKGYTF.

This clonotype was seen repeatedly, ten times or more. The chain uses TRBV19 and TRBJ1-1, with 7 bases identical to TRBD1. V gave up 1 base and J gave up 4 bases; unmatched junction bases: 6. Germline V CDR1 and CDR2: LNHDA, SQIVND (reference sequence). The CDR3 is 15 residues long. CDR3 protein: CASSIGGGASTEAFF. CDR3 nucleotides: TGTGCCAGTAGTATAGGAGGGGGCGCAAGCACTGAAGCTTTCTTT.

This clonotype has a count of ten or more. This chain connects TRBV7-2 to TRBJ2-7; a possible D gene is TRBD1 (5 bases). V was trimmed by 5 bases and J by 5 bases, leaving 13 bases between them. Per the germline V gene, CDR1 is SGHTA and CDR2 is FQGNSA. The CDR3 covers 13 residues. The CDR3 nucleotides are TGTGCCAGCAGCCCCAGGGCCGGAAACGAGCAGTACTTC. Amino acids: CASSPRAGNEQYF.

There are many counts of this clonotype. The V gene is TRBV28, the J gene TRBJ2-7, with D perhaps matching TRBD1 (6 bases). This CDR3 is 14 amino acids long. Per germline, CDR1 MDHEN and CDR2 SYDVKM. Trimming left V 10 bases short and J 6 bases short, with 22 bases between. CDR3 in amino acids: CATTDRLSSGEQYF. As DNA, the CDR3 is TGTGCCACCACCGACAGGCTCTCTTCGGGCGAGCAGTACTTC.

This clonotype was recorded at least ten times. This chain links TRBV28 with TRBJ1-5; tentative D call: TRBD1 (5 bases). The CDR3 is 20 residues long. V shed 4 bases and J shed 6 bases, with 31 bases lying between them. In germline, CDR1 is MDHEN, CDR2 SYDVKM. The CDR3 DNA reads as TGTGCCAGCAGTTCAATCCTTTTGACAGTGCGGGTGGAGGGAAGTCAGCCCCAGCATTTT. Amino acid sequence: CASSSILLTVRVEGSQPQHF.

This clonotype was counted ten times or more. This sequence joins TRBV10-3 and TRBJ1-2, with TRBD1 matching over 8 bases. The CDR3 sequence is 15 residues long. V gave up 3 bases and J gave up 5 bases; unmatched junction bases: 8. CDR1 ENHRY and CDR2 SYGVKD come from the germline V gene. CDR3 region: CAISDAPGGVYGYTF. CDR3 in DNA: TGTGCCATCAGTGATGCTCCAGGGGGCGTTTATGGCTACACCTTC.

Ten or more counts support this clonotype. The CDR3 bases are TGCAGTGCTAGAGATTTGGCGGAGCTGGGGGAGACCCAGTACTTC. Its protein product is CSARDLAELGETQYF. V usage is TRBV20-1 and J usage is TRBJ2-5, with D unresolved. The CDR3 is 15 residues long. V was clipped by 0 bases and J by 5 bases, with 16 bases between them. The germline CDR1 and CDR2 sequences are DFQATT and SNEGSKA (reference sequence).

In this sample, this clonotype turned up many times. The V call is TRBV4-2, the J call TRBJ1-1; no definite D call. Germline assignment: CDR1 LGHNA and CDR2 YNFKEQ. This CDR3 is 16 amino acids long. Trimming left V 0 bases short and J 4 bases short, with 15 bases between. CDR3 DNA sequence: TGTGCCAGCAGCCAAGAAGGGCCGGGCATAGGCACTGAAGCTTTCTTT. It yields the protein CASSQEGPGIGTEAFF.

The sample holds many counts of this clonotype. The J gene is TRBJ2-1, the V gene TRBV9; TRBD2 might be the D (6 bases). Trimming took 4 bases from V and 5 from J, leaving 16 bases between them. The CDR3 totals 15 residues. Germline CDR1 and CDR2: SGDLS and YYNGEE. The CDR3 DNA reads as TGTGCCAGCAGCCCCCGCACCGGAGGGAACAATGAGCAGTTCTTC. Amino acid sequence: CASSPRTGGNNEQFF.

This clonotype was detected only a few times. This chain links TRBV13 with TRBJ1-2; D perhaps matches TRBD1 (6 bases). The CDR3 sequence is 16 residues long. Germline CDR1 and CDR2: PRHDT and FYEKMQ (reference sequence). V dropped 2 bases and J dropped 6 bases, with 19 bases sitting between them. The CDR3 protein is CASSLSWTVGSNGYTF. The CDR3 nucleotides are TGTGCCAGCAGCTTATCCTGGACAGTCGGTTCTAATGGCTACACCTTC.

A remark on this clonotype: At one end, the junction sequence differs from germline, possibly due to a read error. The chain uses TRBV6-2 or TRBV6-3 and TRBJ2-2, with D possibly being TRBD1 or TRBD2 (5 bases each). From germline, CDR1 is MNHEY and CDR2 SVGEGT. The CDR3 length is 14 residues. The DNA for the CDR3 is TGTGCCAGCAAAGGGAAAGGGGTCACCGGGGAGCTGTATTTT. It specifies CASKGKGVTGELYF.